This TCR beta chain was identified in a study of PD-L1 blockade in urothelial cancer. Measured with immunoSEQ multiplex PCR; TCRdb has only the in-frame clones, and not every one. The repertoire holds about 29,000 clones, with approximately 87% as singletons. This clone was detected only a few times. The CDR3 covers 13 residues. Between the trimmed V and J ends, which lost 8 bases and 7 bases, there was a span of 17 bases. Germline-derived CDR1 and CDR2 are LNHDA and SQIVND (reference sequence). This chain connects TRBV19 to TRBJ1-2, with a weak D call TRBD1 (5 bases). The sequence derives from a man aged 45 to 65 with urothelial cancer. The sequencing here drew on PBMCs, taken around atezolizumab (anti-PD-L1) treatment. The CDR3 region is CASGSGTGSGYTF. The CDR3 bases are TGTGCCAGTGGATCAGGGACTGGTTCTGGCTACACCTTC.